This T cell receptor (beta chain) derives from a study of blood T cell repertoires in COVID-19. Only in-frame clones appear in the TCRdb table, and some are missing; sequencing was by immunoSEQ multiplex PCR. The sample yields some 170,000 clones, almost 80% seen once. Input material: peripheral blood. The sequence was obtained from a woman in her 70s with acute or convalescent COVID-19.

In DNA form, the CDR3 reads TGTGCCAGCAAGGGGCGGGAACAATACACCGGGGAGCTGTTTTTT. Translating it yields CASKGREQYTGELFF. This chain uses TRBV2 with TRBJ2-2, with D possibly matching TRBD2 (6 bases). Trimming removed 7 bases from V and 3 bases from J, with 15 bases in between. The germline CDR1 and CDR2 sequences are SNHLY and FYNNEI. The CDR3 length is 15 residues. Looking up the rest from reference TRBV2 and TRBJ2-2 gives the full variable domain: EPEVTQTPSHQVTQMGQEVILRCVPISNHLYFYWYRQILGQKVEFLVSFYNNEISEKSEIFDDQFSVERPDGSNFTLKIRSTKLEDSAMYFCASKGREQYTGELFFGEGSRLTVL.